Each of the 8 T cell receptor beta chains below was sequenced from the same sample in a study of blood T cell repertoires in COVID-19. The repertoire was sequenced with immunoSEQ multiplex PCR; TCRdb's copy has only in-frame clones and lacks some. The sample has approximately 230,000 clones, just over 85% seen once. Sequencing was carried out using PBMCs or T cells enriched from blood (not recorded which). The receptors were gathered from a man aged 35 to 55 who had recovered from COVID-19.

Here the CDR3 reads CAWSVWDRGLYEQFF. The CDR3 DNA is TGTGCCTGGAGTGTATGGGACAGGGGGCTCTATGAGCAGTTCTTC. The chain recombines TRBV30 with TRBJ2-1, with 12 bases that match TRBD1. The CDR3 consists of 15 residues. J was trimmed by 8 bases and V by 0 bases; bases with no gene match: 5. Per the germline V gene, CDR1 is GTSNPN and CDR2 is SVGIG (reference sequence).

This chain uses TRBV25-1 with TRBJ2-7; 7 nucleotides line up with TRBD2. The length of the CDR3 is 13 residues. The V gene end was trimmed by 3 bases and the J gene end by 6 bases; junction bases not matched to a gene: 5. Per germline, CDR1 MGHDK and CDR2 SYGVNS. CDR3 coding DNA: TGTGCCAGCAGTGACTATACTAGCGCCGAGCAGTACTTC. Translation gives CASSDYTSAEQYF.

The chain combines TRBV5-1 with TRBJ2-7; 10 positions match TRBD2. The germline V gene has CDR1 SGHRS and CDR2 YFSETQ. This CDR3 is 15 amino acids long. V shed 3 bases and J 3 bases; nucleotides not matched to a gene: 6. The CDR3 spells CASSSSTSGFYEQYF. The DNA of the CDR3 is TGCGCCAGCAGCTCTTCGACTAGCGGGTTCTACGAGCAGTACTTC.

V usage is TRBV12-3 or TRBV12-4 and J usage is TRBJ2-7; TRBD1 matches 8 bases. The CDR3 runs to 13 residues. V was clipped by 6 bases and J by 5 bases; unmatched bases: 6. The CDR3 DNA reads TGTGCCAGCAGCCGACAGGGGATCCACGAGCAGTACTTC. Residues: CASSRQGIHEQYF.

The gene calls are TRBV4-1 and TRBJ1-1; a weak D match, TRBD1 (5 bases). The V gene lost 1 base and the J gene lost 0 bases, with 15 bases spanning the gap. CDR1 MGHRA and CDR2 YSYEKL come from the germline V gene. The CDR3 has 17 amino acids. The CDR3 is CASSQVLTGGMNTEAFF. The CDR3 coding sequence is TGCGCCAGCAGCCAAGTTCTTACAGGTGGCATGAACACTGAAGCTTTCTTT.

This chain links TRBV7-9 with TRBJ2-3; 9 positions agree with TRBD1. There are 14 residues in the CDR3. The junction had 3 bases not matched to a gene; V was cut back by 5 bases and J by 3 bases. Germline CDR1 SEHNR, CDR2 FQNEAQ (reference sequence). CDR3: CASSMGQGTDTQYF. CDR3 nucleotide sequence: TGTGCCAGCAGCATGGGACAGGGAACAGATACGCAGTATTTT.

V usage is TRBV5-4 and J usage is TRBJ2-1; tentatively, D is TRBD1 (5 bases). Germline CDR1 reads SGHNT; CDR2 reads YYREEE (reference sequence). The length of the CDR3 is 15 residues. The V gene lost 1 base and the J gene lost 4 bases, with 12 bases spanning the gap. As DNA, the CDR3 is TGTGCCAGCAGCTTGATGGGGCCCCGGTACAATGAGCAGTTCTTC. Residues: CASSLMGPRYNEQFF.

V usage is TRBV5-1 and J usage is TRBJ2-5; a weak D match, TRBD1 (5 bases). The ends were cut back, 2 bases at V and 5 bases at J, with 16 bases in the middle. In germline, CDR1 is SGHRS, CDR2 YFSETQ. This CDR3 contains 15 residues. This chain's CDR3 is CASSLVGRIEETQYF. In DNA form, the CDR3 reads TGCGCCAGCAGCTTAGTGGGGCGCATCGAGGAGACCCAGTACTTC. Full variable domain (missing parts from reference TRBV5-1 and TRBJ2-5): KAGVTQTPRYLIKTRGQQVTLSCSPISGHRSVSWYQQTPGQGLQFLFEYFSETQRNKGNFPGRFSGRQFSNSRSEMNVSTLELGDSALYLCASSLVGRIEETQYFGPGTRLLVL.